This TCR beta chain derives from a study of T cell responses to AZD1222 COVID-19 vaccine. Sequencing was performed with immunoSEQ multiplex PCR; in TCRdb, only in-frame clones are kept and a portion is missing. Seen here are 140,000 to 150,000 clones, about 90% observed once, and the top ten hold around 3.3%. The CDR3 loop spans 13 amino acids. CDR1 is SGHTA and CDR2 is FQGNSA in the germline V gene. V was clipped by 2 bases and J by 8 bases, with 12 bases between them. The chain couples TRBV7-2 to TRBJ1-2; D ambiguous. The origin of this receptor is an adult who received the AZD1222 COVID-19 vaccine. Sequencing used peripheral blood, obtained 28 days after the second AZD1222 dose. The CDR3 DNA sequence: TGTGCCAGCAGCTTATATGGGGAGAGAGGCTACACCTTC. Encoded protein: CASSLYGERGYTF.